A single sample gave rise to the 10 T cell receptor beta chains below, sequenced in a study of OX40 agonist ivuxolimab in advanced cancers. Repertoires were generated with immunoSEQ multiplex PCR, while TCRdb's copy carries only in-frame clones and drops some. The table shows about 64,000 clones, with 70% to 90% occurring only once. The specimen was CD4+ or CD8+ T cells sorted from blood, collected in a trial of the OX40 agonist ivuxolimab. These receptors came from an adult with an advanced solid tumor such as melanoma, head and neck, liver or kidney cancer.

The chain carries TRBV10-1 and TRBJ2-2; 10 bases align to TRBD2. Trimming cost V 2 bases and J 7 bases; bases outside gene matches: 7. Germline V gene sequence: CDR1 WNHNN, CDR2 SYGVQD (reference sequence). The CDR3 consists of 16 residues. Here the CDR3 reads CASSEGTSGNGGELFF. The CDR3 DNA reads TGCGCCAGCAGTGAGGGCACTAGCGGGAACGGCGGGGAGCTGTTTTTT.

This clone has only one observation. The V gene is TRBV28, the J gene TRBJ1-2, with a tentative D call TRBD1 (6 bases). Germline CDR1 reads MDHEN; CDR2 reads SYDVKM. Trimming left V 8 bases short and J 5 bases short, with 27 bases between. This CDR3 region has 17 residues. CDR3 DNA: TGTGCCAGCCGAACCTACGGGGGGGCGCTTCATATGTATGGCTACACCTTC. This sequence encodes CASRTYGGALHMYGYTF.

This chain links TRBV11-2 with TRBJ2-1; 8 bases line up with TRBD1. The germline gives CDR1 SGHAT, CDR2 FQNNGV. J was trimmed by 8 bases and V by 5 bases; bases with no gene match: 5. The CDR3 runs to 13 residues. CDR3: CASSPGTGHEQFF. In DNA, the CDR3 is TGTGCCAGCAGCCCTGGGACAGGCCATGAGCAGTTCTTC.

This clone was picked up one time. V is TRBV7-2 and J is TRBJ1-1; D not certain. The CDR3 runs to 13 residues. Germline loops: CDR1 SGHTA, CDR2 FQGNSA. Trimming cost V 2 bases and J 4 bases, with 8 bases left between them. The CDR3 is CASSLNEGTEAFF. In DNA, the CDR3 is TGTGCCAGCAGCTTAAACGAGGGCACTGAAGCTTTCTTT.

This clone is termed medium-sized (0.01 to 0.1%). This chain connects TRBV5-6 to TRBJ1-2, with TRBD1 matching 7 bases. CDR1 is SGHDT, CDR2 YYEEEE, per germline. This CDR3 has 16 residues. After removal of 2 bases from V and 4 bases from J, the junction contained 11 bases not matched to a gene. CDR3 loop: CASSFRGGAKTYGYTF. The CDR3 DNA reads as TGTGCCAGCAGCTTCAGGGGGGGAGCAAAGACCTATGGCTACACCTTC.

This clone was found once. The chain carries TRBV4-1 and TRBJ2-1, with 13 positions matching TRBD2. Germline V gene data show CDR1 as MGHRA and CDR2 as YSYEKL. The CDR3 is 18 residues long. V was clipped by 6 bases and J by 1 base; unmatched bases: 9. The CDR3: CASRPRTSGSGSYNEQFF. Written as DNA, the CDR3 is TGCGCCAGCAGACCACGGACTAGCGGGAGTGGTTCCTACAATGAGCAGTTCTTC.

The sample holds a few counts of this clone. The V call is TRBV9, the J call TRBJ1-5; tentatively, D is TRBD1 (5 bases). The CDR3 runs to 14 residues. The ends were cut back, 0 bases at V and 9 bases at J, with 13 bases in the middle. Germline V gene sequence: CDR1 SGDLS, CDR2 YYNGEE. CDR3 coding DNA: TGTGCCAGCAGCGTAGGGGACGGGTTAGGGCCCCAGCATTTT. Amino acids: CASSVGDGLGPQHF.

CDR3 nucleotides: TGTGCCAGCAGCGAGTCGGGGGGAGCTGGGGCCAACGTCCTGACTTTC. It is translated as CASSESGGAGANVLTF. This chain uses TRBV7-8 with TRBJ2-6; 7 bases are a match to TRBD2. From germline, CDR1 is SGHVS and CDR2 FQNEAQ. V was clipped by 5 bases and J by 2 bases; unmatched bases: 6. The CDR3 runs to 16 residues.

This rearrangement joins TRBV7-9 to TRBJ2-3, with 12 bases that match TRBD2. This CDR3 region has 16 residues. Germline V CDR1 and CDR2: SEHNR, FQNEAQ (reference sequence). The ends lost 5 bases at V and 2 bases at J; junction bases unmatched: 5. The CDR3 reads CASSLTSGRPTDTQYF. CDR3 bases: TGTGCCAGCAGCCTGACTAGCGGGAGACCCACAGATACGCAGTATTTT. Supplemented by reference TRBV7-9 and TRBJ2-3, the full variable domain reads DTGVSQNPRHKITKRGQNVTFRCDPISEHNRLYWYRQTLGQGPEFLTYFQNEAQLEKSRLLSDRFSAERPKGSFSTLEIQRTEQGDSAMYLCASSLTSGRPTDTQYFGPGTRLTVL.

The chain employs TRBV10-3 and TRBJ1-5; D is unresolved. V lost 4 bases and J lost 3, with 10 bases in between. The CDR3 is 14 residues long. Germline CDR1 and CDR2: ENHRY and SYGVKD. For the CDR3, the DNA is TGTGCCATCAGTGGAAGTCCGGACAATCAGCCCCAGCATTTT. Protein product: CAISGSPDNQPQHF.